Here is one T cell receptor beta chain with its context. The sample belongs to a study of control samples from healthy donors and cancer patients. Profiled with immunoSEQ multiplex PCR; TCRdb holds only in-frame clones, not every one. This table has about 50,000 clones, 94% appearing once. Germline assignment: CDR1 LGHNT and CDR2 FRNRAP. This CDR3 spans 14 amino acids. V lost 3 bases and J lost 6, with 14 bases in between. The specimen was blood. This sequence originates from a man aged 25 to 45 in good health. This chain joins TRBV12-5 and TRBJ1-1; maybe TRBD1 (6 bases). The CDR3 sequence is CASGFSLQGPEAFF. The CDR3 bases are TGTGCTAGTGGTTTCTCTCTGCAGGGGCCTGAAGCTTTCTTT.